What follows is one T cell receptor beta chain and its context. The source of the sample is a study of T cell responses to AZD1222 COVID-19 vaccine. Assay: immunoSEQ multiplex PCR; the TCRdb copy retains only in-frame clones and omits some. Of roughly 100,000 clones listed, roughly 90% are singletons. The CDR3 is 14 amino acids. Germline CDR1 is SGDLS and CDR2 is YYNGEE. V trimming: 0 bases; J trimming: 4 bases; junction bases outside the gene matches: 3. The sequencing used peripheral blood, collected on day 0 of AZD1222 vaccination. This receptor was obtained from an adult in good health. V gene TRBV9 combines with J gene TRBJ1-1, with 7 bases aligning to TRBD1. In DNA form, the CDR3 reads TGTGCCAGCAGCGTAGGACAGGGAGGCACTGAAGCTTTCTTT. Its translation: CASSVGQGGTEAFF.